This passage covers 18 T cell receptor beta chains from one sample sequenced in a study of blood T cell repertoires in COVID-19. Using immunoSEQ multiplex PCR, the repertoire was profiled, and TCRdb retains in-frame clones only, with some absent. In the table there are approximately 200,000 clones, around 86% of which are singletons. Material for sequencing was PBMCs or T cells enriched from blood (not recorded which). The receptors here all came from a man aged 30-40 years in a cohort exposed to, infected with or recovered from COVID-19 (not recorded which).

This rearrangement joins TRBV7-9 to TRBJ1-6; no reliable D call. This CDR3 contains 13 residues. Per the germline V gene, CDR1 is SEHNR and CDR2 is FQNEAQ (reference sequence). Trimming took off 5 bases at V and 8 bases at J, with 10 bases between the two ends. Here the CDR3 reads CASSPSTHSPLHF. CDR3 DNA: TGTGCCAGCAGCCCCAGTACCCATTCACCCCTCCACTTT.

The V call is TRBV9, the J call TRBJ1-1; 8 bases are a match to TRBD1. With V trimmed by 3 bases and J by 2 bases, 6 bases remained unmatched. Germline CDR1 SGDLS, CDR2 YYNGEE. The CDR3 has 15 amino acids. CDR3 bases: TGTGCCAGCAGCGAGACGGGACAGGTAAACACTGAAGCTTTCTTT. Residues: CASSETGQVNTEAFF.

The genes are TRBV25-1 and TRBJ2-7; perhaps TRBD1 as D (5 bases). The V gene's germline CDR1 is MGHDK and CDR2 SYGVNS. The V end lost 2 bases, the J end lost 6 bases, and 26 bases lay between the germline ends. The CDR3 spans 18 residues. CDR3 nucleotide sequence: TGTGCCAGCAGTGAACTTTTGGGCAGGGCTCCGCAACCCCCCGAGCAGTACTTC. Amino acid sequence: CASSELLGRAPQPPEQYF.

This chain uses TRBV5-8 with TRBJ2-3; possible D gene TRBD1, 5 bases. V dropped 2 bases and J dropped 5 bases, with 18 bases sitting between them. Germline V lookup: CDR1 SGHTS, CDR2 YDEGEE. This CDR3 has 16 residues. CDR3 nucleotide sequence: TGTGCCAGCAGCTTCGAAAGGGCGACAGCTGGAGATACGCAGTATTTT. Translated: CASSFERATAGDTQYF.

There are a few counts of this clone. The rearrangement links TRBV5-1 to TRBJ1-2, with 8 nucleotides matching TRBD1. The CDR3 runs to 16 residues. Germline assignment: CDR1 SGHRS and CDR2 YFSETQ. With 1 base clipped from V and 6 bases from J, the junction kept 11 bases outside the gene matches. This chain's CDR3 is CASSLKPYRGINGYTF. The CDR3 DNA follows: TGCGCCAGCAGCTTGAAACCGTACAGGGGGATAAATGGCTACACCTTC.

The chain links TRBV5-1 to TRBJ2-7; D is possibly TRBD2 (6 bases). V lost 3 bases, J lost 8 bases, and 18 bases lay in between. The CDR3 spans 14 residues. The germline CDR1 and CDR2 sequences are SGHRS and YFSETQ. As DNA, the CDR3 is TGCGCCAGCAGCTCCGGAGGGGTCATGCTTCAGCAGTACTTC. Residues: CASSSGGVMLQQYF.

This clone was recorded only once. The V call is TRBV19, the J call TRBJ2-6; maybe TRBD1 (6 bases). The CDR3 has 17 residues. CDR1 is LNHDA, CDR2 SQIVND, per germline (reference sequence). V was clipped by 4 bases and J by 0 bases, with 13 bases between them. CDR3 protein: CASSRTGPSSGANVLTF. The DNA of the CDR3 is TGTGCCAGTAGTAGAACAGGGCCCTCCTCTGGGGCCAACGTCCTGACTTTC. The full variable domain, completed using reference TRBV19 and TRBJ2-6, is DGGITQSPKYLFRKEGQNVTLSCEQNLNHDAMYWYRQDPGQGLRLIYYSQIVNDFQKGDIAEGYSVSREKKESFPLTVTSAQKNPTAFYLCASSRTGPSSGANVLTFGAGSRLTVL.

This clone is a singleton in its sample. The J gene is TRBJ1-2, the V gene TRBV6-6; no firm D call. With 8 bases removed from V and 1 base from J, the gap between germline ends came to 17 bases. The CDR3 consists of 15 residues. The germline gives CDR1 MNHNY, CDR2 SVGAGI (reference sequence). CDR3 residues: CASYTRGAINYGYTF. The CDR3 DNA sequence: TGTGCCAGCTATACCCGGGGAGCTATTAACTATGGCTACACCTTC.

V usage is TRBV5-1 and J usage is TRBJ1-1; 8 bases fit TRBD1. V shed 3 bases and J 1 base; nucleotides not matched to a gene: 5. CDR3 length: 15 amino acids. Germline V gene data show CDR1 as SGHRS and CDR2 as YFSETQ. The CDR3 DNA reads as TGCGCCAGCAGCTCACAGGGGGGGAAGAACACTGAAGCTTTCTTT. This translates into CASSSQGGKNTEAFF.

This clone was seen just once. This rearrangement joins TRBV5-4 to TRBJ2-3, with D perhaps matching TRBD1 (6 bases). Trimming pared 2 bases from V and 5 bases from J, leaving 12 bases between. The CDR3 sequence is 14 residues long. Germline V CDR1 and CDR2: SGHNT, YYREEE (reference sequence). As DNA, the CDR3 is TGTGCCAGCAGCTTTGCAGGGGCCCAAGATACGCAGTATTTT. This sequence encodes CASSFAGAQDTQYF.

With regard to this clone: Other DNA sequences in this specimen translate into the identical CDR3. The gene calls are TRBV5-1 and TRBJ2-7; no reliable D call. The V end lost 1 base, the J end lost 3 bases, and 5 bases lay between the germline ends. The length of the CDR3 is 12 residues. Germline V gene sequence: CDR1 SGHRS, CDR2 YFSETQ. The chain's CDR3 is CASSLSGYEQYF. The CDR3 DNA follows: TGCGCCAGCAGCTTGTCAGGCTACGAGCAGTACTTC.

CDR3 bases: TGCAGCGTGCACAGGGGGGATACGCAGTATTTT. This codes for CSVHRGDTQYF. The chain recombines TRBV29-1 with TRBJ2-3; 8 nucleotides line up with TRBD1. Germline CDR1 and CDR2: SQVTM and ANQGSEA. The ends lost 6 bases at V and 6 bases at J; junction bases unmatched: 2. The CDR3 length is 11 residues.

V and J are TRBV18 and TRBJ2-7; 7 bases are a match to TRBD1. J lost 3 bases, V lost 3 bases, and 11 bases had no gene match. Germline V lookup: CDR1 KGHSH, CDR2 LQKENI. The CDR3 runs to 16 residues. The CDR3 spells CASSPLRGDSYYEQYF. CDR3 in DNA: TGTGCCAGCTCACCTCTACGAGGGGACAGTTACTACGAGCAGTACTTC.

This clone was observed once. The rearrangement links TRBV3-1 (or the pseudogene TRBV3-2) to TRBJ1-1; the D is unclear. Trimming cost V 2 bases and J 1 base, with 8 bases left between them. The CDR3 contains 14 residues. The germline V gene encodes CDR1 LGHDT and CDR2 YNNKEL (reference sequence). CDR3 coding DNA: TGTGCCAGCAGCCAATCGGGAGAGAACACTGAAGCTTTCTTT. This encodes CASSQSGENTEAFF.

The CDR3 nucleotides read TGTGCCAGCTCACCCCGGGAAAGTCTGACCGGGGAGCTGTTTTTT. Protein: CASSPRESLTGELFF. The chain links TRBV18 to TRBJ2-2, with D perhaps matching TRBD2 (5 bases). The CDR3 consists of 15 residues. From germline, CDR1 is KGHSH and CDR2 LQKENI. Trimming shortened V by 3 bases and J by 5 bases, and 13 bases separated the two germline ends.

J is TRBJ2-3 and V is TRBV5-1; 9 positions agree with TRBD2. The V segment lost 4 bases and the J segment 3 bases; nucleotides outside the gene matches: 9. There are 16 residues in the CDR3. In germline, CDR1 is SGHRS, CDR2 YFSETQ. In DNA, the CDR3 is TGCGCCAGCAGCGAAATAGCGGGAGACAGAACAGATACGCAGTATTTT. Its translation: CASSEIAGDRTDTQYF.

The chain recombines TRBV9 with TRBJ2-7, with unresolved D. V shed 5 bases and J shed 5 bases, with 8 bases lying between them. The CDR3 covers 11 residues. Germline V gene data show CDR1 as SGDLS and CDR2 as YYNGEE. DNA of the CDR3: TGTGCCAGCAGGAACGAGAACGAGCAGTACTTC. It is translated as CASRNENEQYF.

The chain employs TRBV19 and TRBJ2-7; D gene unclear. Looked up from germline, CDR1 is LNHDA and CDR2 is SQIVND (reference sequence). The CDR3 length is 14 residues. V lost 3 bases to trimming and J lost 0 bases, with 9 bases between them. CDR3 residues: CASSISSNSYEQYF. CDR3 DNA sequence: TGTGCCAGTAGTATCTCCAGTAACTCCTACGAGCAGTACTTC.